A selection of T cell receptor beta chains follows, all from one sample in a study of blood T cell repertoires in COVID-19. Measured with immunoSEQ multiplex PCR; TCRdb has only the in-frame clones, and not every one. Seen here are more than 300,000 clones, 85% to 90% observed once, and the top ten hold roughly 1%. Specimen: peripheral blood. Receptor source: a woman in her 40s with COVID-19, enrolled during active disease. CDR3s include the opening cysteine and the closing phenylalanine or tryptophan. Fields, in order: V gene, CDR3 length, clone size, J gene, D gene, CDR3 DNA, CDR3 protein. The D gene is left open where the match is weak. Part of the rows lack a size; the others show once, few, many or a class for expanded clones.

V: TRBV18; length: 14; size: NA; J: TRBJ1-5; D: NA; DNA: TGTGCCAGCTCACCCCAGGGTGCGAATCAGCCCCAGCATTTT; CDR3: CASSPQGANQPQHF
V: TRBV7-8; length: 13; size: once; J: TRBJ1-6; D: NA; DNA: TGTGCCAGCAGCTTAAGCCCCTTCTCACCCCTCCACTTT; CDR3: CASSLSPFSPLHF
V: TRBV29-1; length: 12; size: NA; J: TRBJ1-2; D: NA; DNA: TGCAGCGCGTTAACAGGTGCCTATGGCTACACCTTC; CDR3: CSALTGAYGYTF
V: TRBV5-1; length: 14; size: NA; J: TRBJ2-5; D: NA; DNA: TGCGCCAGCAGCGTAAGAGGAGGGCCAGAGACCCAGTACTTC; CDR3: CASSVRGGPETQYF
V: TRBV28; length: 14; size: few; J: TRBJ2-7; D: NA; DNA: TGTGCCAGCAAATTTACCGGGGTCGCCTACGAGCAGTACTTC; CDR3: CASKFTGVAYEQYF
V: TRBV28; length: 18; size: NA; J: TRBJ2-7; D: NA; DNA: TGTGCCAGCAGTTTATGGCCCCGACAGGTCAGGGATAGATACGAGCAGTACTTC; CDR3: CASSLWPRQVRDRYEQYF
V: TRBV2; length: 15; size: once; J: TRBJ1-2; D: NA; DNA: TGTGCCAGCAGACCAGACAGTGCGGGGAACTATGGCTACACCTTC; CDR3: CASRPDSAGNYGYTF
V: TRBV18; length: 14; size: NA; J: TRBJ2-1; D: TRBD2; DNA: TGTGCCAGCTCACCACCGGGACTAGAGCATGAGCAGTTCTTC; CDR3: CASSPPGLEHEQFF
V: TRBV21-1; length: 15; size: NA; J: TRBJ1-4; D: NA; DNA: TGTGCCAGCAGCAGTTACGGGGCGCGCGGGAAAAAACTGTTTTTT; CDR3: CASSSYGARGKKLFF
V: TRBV7-2; length: 15; size: NA; J: TRBJ1-5; D: TRBD1; DNA: TGTGCCAGCAGCTTTAGTAGGGACAGGGGACAGCCCCAGCATTTT; CDR3: CASSFSRDRGQPQHF
V: TRBV7-3; length: 14; size: NA; J: TRBJ2-5; D: TRBD2; DNA: TGTGCCAGCAGCTTAATGGGGGGGAAAGAGACCCAGTACTTC; CDR3: CASSLMGGKETQYF
V: TRBV14; length: 13; size: few; J: TRBJ1-6; D: NA; DNA: TGTGCCAGCAGCCCTCAGGAGGGTTCACCCCTCCACTTT; CDR3: CASSPQEGSPLHF
V: TRBV4-3; length: 15; size: NA; J: TRBJ2-7; D: TRBD1; DNA: TGCGCCAGCAGCCAAGCCTGGACAGGAACCTACGAGCAGTACTTC; CDR3: CASSQAWTGTYEQYF
V: TRBV7-2; length: 19; size: NA; J: TRBJ2-1; D: NA; DNA: TGTGCCAGCAGCTCCCCGAGGTCGGTCGTTGCTAGCTCCTACAATGAGCAGTTCTTC; CDR3: CASSSPRSVVASSYNEQFF
V: TRBV28; length: 13; size: NA; J: TRBJ2-7; D: NA; DNA: TGTGCCAGCACCTCCCCAGGGGACTACGAGCAGTACTTC; CDR3: CASTSPGDYEQYF
V: TRBV2; length: 19; size: NA; J: TRBJ2-1; D: TRBD2; DNA: TGTGCCAGCAGTCAAATAACCGGGACTAGCGACCTCTCCTACAATGAGCAGTTCTTC; CDR3: CASSQITGTSDLSYNEQFF
V: TRBV4-1; length: 14; size: NA; J: TRBJ2-3; D: NA; DNA: TGCGCCAGCAGCCTCTTAATAAAACAGGGAACGATATATTTT; CDR3: CASSLLIKQGTIYF
V: TRBV19; length: 14; size: NA; J: TRBJ1-4; D: TRBD1; DNA: TGTGCCAGTACCCACAGGGGTTCAAATGAAAAACTGTTTTTT; CDR3: CASTHRGSNEKLFF
V: TRBV5-5; length: 14; size: NA; J: TRBJ2-7; D: NA; DNA: TGTGCCAGCAGCTTGTTAGGCACTACCTACGAGCAGTACTTC; CDR3: CASSLLGTTYEQYF
V: TRBV7-6; length: 19; size: NA; J: TRBJ1-3; D: NA; DNA: TGTGCCAGCAGCTCACCCCCAGGCCCAGCCGGGACATTAGGAAACACCATATATTTT; CDR3: CASSSPPGPAGTLGNTIYF
V: TRBV30; length: 13; size: NA; J: TRBJ1-6; D: TRBD1; DNA: TGTGCCTGGAGTAGTACAGGGGGTTCACCCCTCCACTTT; CDR3: CAWSSTGGSPLHF
V: TRBV9; length: 16; size: once; J: TRBJ2-3; D: TRBD2; DNA: TGTGCCAGCAGCGAGGGCCCGGGACTAGCGGCGGATACGCAGTATTTT; CDR3: CASSEGPGLAADTQYF
V: TRBV30; length: 11; size: NA; J: TRBJ2-1; D: NA; DNA: TGTGCCTGGAAAGCATACAATGAGCAGTTCTTC; CDR3: CAWKAYNEQFF
V: TRBV27; length: 15; size: NA; J: TRBJ1-2; D: NA; DNA: TGTGCCAGCGGCCGAGGCGACAGGCCCAACTATGGCTACACCTTC; CDR3: CASGRGDRPNYGYTF
V: TRBV5-1; length: 15; size: NA; J: TRBJ1-2; D: TRBD1; DNA: TGCGCCAGCAGCCCAGGACAGGGGGCCGGATATGGCTACACCTTC; CDR3: CASSPGQGAGYGYTF
V: TRBV7-2; length: 18; size: NA; J: TRBJ2-1; D: TRBD2; DNA: TGTGCCAGCAGCTTAGTTGGGACTAGCGGGAACGGGTACAATGAGCAGTTCTTC; CDR3: CASSLVGTSGNGYNEQFF
V: TRBV19; length: 14; size: NA; J: TRBJ1-1; D: TRBD1; DNA: TGTGCCACAGGGGGGCAGGGGGCCCGAACTGAAGCTTTCTTT; CDR3: CATGGQGARTEAFF
V: TRBV7-3; length: 13; size: NA; J: TRBJ1-1; D: NA; DNA: TGTGCCAGCAGCTTAGGGCAGAACACTGAAGCTTTCTTT; CDR3: CASSLGQNTEAFF
V: TRBV5-5; length: 15; size: NA; J: TRBJ2-7; D: NA; DNA: TGTGCCAGCAGCTCGCGGGACAGACTGCCCTACGAGCAGTACTTC; CDR3: CASSSRDRLPYEQYF
V: TRBV6-2/TRBV6-3; length: 16; size: once; J: TRBJ1-4; D: NA; DNA: TGTGCCAGCAGTTACTCGAAGACTGCAACTAATGAAAAACTGTTTTTT; CDR3: CASSYSKTATNEKLFF
V: TRBV29-1; length: 12; size: once; J: TRBJ1-1; D: TRBD1; DNA: TGCAGCGTGACCAGGGGGGACACTGAAGCTTTCTTT; CDR3: CSVTRGDTEAFF
V: TRBV30; length: 14; size: NA; J: TRBJ1-4; D: TRBD1; DNA: TGTGCCTGGAGTACGAGACAGGGGCGGGAAAAACTGTTTTTT; CDR3: CAWSTRQGREKLFF
V: TRBV6-5; length: 15; size: once; J: TRBJ2-1; D: TRBD1; DNA: TGTGCCAGCAGTTATTCCGGGACAGGTCAAGGTGAGCAGTTCTTC; CDR3: CASSYSGTGQGEQFF
V: TRBV6-2/TRBV6-3; length: 15; size: NA; J: TRBJ1-1; D: NA; DNA: TGTGCCAGCAGTCGGTTCGTTGAGGCGCGCACTGAAGCTTTCTTT; CDR3: CASSRFVEARTEAFF
V: TRBV5-1; length: 13; size: NA; J: TRBJ2-2; D: NA; DNA: TGCGCCAGCAGCTTAATACAGGCCGGGGAGCTGTTTTTT; CDR3: CASSLIQAGELFF
V: TRBV6-2/TRBV6-3; length: 18; size: NA; J: TRBJ1-5; D: NA; DNA: TGTGCCAGCAGTGCAAACGGCAGGGGTGGGGCAAGCAATCAGCCCCAGCATTTT; CDR3: CASSANGRGGASNQPQHF
V: TRBV30; length: 16; size: NA; J: TRBJ2-1; D: TRBD2; DNA: TGTGCCTGGAGTGACCCCCATAGCGGGGCGTACAATGAGCAGTTCTTC; CDR3: CAWSDPHSGAYNEQFF
V: TRBV9; length: 11; size: NA; J: TRBJ2-5; D: NA; DNA: TGTGCCAGCAGCTTCGGAGAGACCCAGTACTTC; CDR3: CASSFGETQYF
V: TRBV7-9; length: 15; size: NA; J: TRBJ1-2; D: NA; DNA: TGTGCCAGCAGCCATGGACACGGTGGGTCCTATGGCTACACCTTC; CDR3: CASSHGHGGSYGYTF
V: TRBV7-2; length: 13; size: NA; J: TRBJ2-1; D: NA; DNA: TGTGCCAGCAGCGCCCGGTTAACAGATAAGCAGTTCTTC; CDR3: CASSARLTDKQFF
V: TRBV5-1; length: 16; size: NA; J: TRBJ2-2; D: TRBD1; DNA: TGCGCCAGCAGCTTGGCCGACAGGGGGGGCACCGGGGAGCTGTTTTTT; CDR3: CASSLADRGGTGELFF